A selection of T cell receptor beta chains follows, all from one sample in a study of beta chain features in type 1 diabetes. Repertoires were generated with immunoSEQ multiplex PCR, while TCRdb's copy carries only in-frame clones and drops some. The sample consists of some 220,000 clones, around 9.9% of them appearing once. The specimen sequenced was central memory CD4+ T cells from blood. These receptors were taken from a man aged 18 to 30 in good health. The CDR3 runs from the conserved cysteine through the conserved F or W. A D gene is named only where the DNA matches it firmly. A row's size may be missing; if present it is once, few, many or a size class.

d_call: -; v_call: TRBV30; j_call: TRBJ2-7; clone_size: few; cdr3_aa: CAWSVLQGYEQYF; cdr3_nt: TGTGCCTGGAGTGTACTCCAGGGCTACGAGCAGTACTTC
d_call: TRBD2; v_call: TRBV10-3; j_call: TRBJ2-3; clone_size: few; cdr3_aa: CAFWTSGRATDTQYF; cdr3_nt: TGTGCCTTCTGGACTAGCGGGAGGGCCACAGATACGCAGTATTTT
d_call: TRBD1; v_call: TRBV29-1; j_call: TRBJ1-2; clone_size: -; cdr3_aa: CSASGTGGLDYGYTF; cdr3_nt: TGCAGCGCATCCGGGACAGGGGGCCTTGACTATGGCTACACCTTC
d_call: TRBD2; v_call: TRBV5-1; j_call: TRBJ2-1; clone_size: few; cdr3_aa: CASSASGTSLPNEQFF; cdr3_nt: TGCGCCAGCAGCGCATCCGGGACTAGCTTGCCCAATGAGCAGTTCTTC
d_call: -; v_call: TRBV28; j_call: TRBJ2-7; clone_size: few; cdr3_aa: CASSLVPAVHEQYF; cdr3_nt: TGTGCCAGCAGTTTGGTACCCGCGGTCCACGAGCAGTACTTC
d_call: -; v_call: TRBV7-2; j_call: TRBJ2-2; clone_size: few; cdr3_aa: CASSLASTNTGELFF; cdr3_nt: TGTGCCAGCAGCTTAGCTAGCACAAACACCGGGGAGCTGTTTTTT
d_call: -; v_call: TRBV4-2; j_call: TRBJ2-5; clone_size: few; cdr3_aa: CASSQDPRGETQYF; cdr3_nt: TGTGCCAGCAGCCAAGATCCCAGGGGAGAGACCCAGTACTTC
d_call: -; v_call: TRBV13; j_call: TRBJ2-3; clone_size: few; cdr3_aa: CASSLTGASTDTQYF; cdr3_nt: TGTGCCAGCAGCTTGACGGGAGCTAGCACAGATACGCAGTATTTT
d_call: TRBD2; v_call: TRBV5-4; j_call: TRBJ2-7; clone_size: -; cdr3_aa: CASSLVYETSDEQYF; cdr3_nt: TGTGCCAGCAGCTTGGTCTACGAGACTAGCGACGAGCAGTACTTC
d_call: TRBD2; v_call: TRBV5-4; j_call: TRBJ2-5; clone_size: few; cdr3_aa: CASSSGSYQETQYF; cdr3_nt: TGTGCCAGCAGTAGCGGGTCGTACCAAGAGACCCAGTACTTC
d_call: -; v_call: TRBV29-1; j_call: TRBJ2-5; clone_size: few; cdr3_aa: CSVDAGAQTQYF; cdr3_nt: TGCAGCGTGGATGCAGGCGCCCAGACCCAGTACTTC
d_call: TRBD2; v_call: TRBV2; j_call: TRBJ2-3; clone_size: many; cdr3_aa: CASSERSGRGDTQYF; cdr3_nt: TGTGCCAGCAGTGAACGGAGCGGGAGAGGGGATACGCAGTATTTT
d_call: -; v_call: TRBV2; j_call: TRBJ2-1; clone_size: -; cdr3_aa: CASSDLLPAYNEQFF; cdr3_nt: TGTGCCAGCAGTGATTTGTTGCCAGCTTACAATGAGCAGTTCTTC
d_call: -; v_call: TRBV7-9; j_call: TRBJ1-1; clone_size: -; cdr3_aa: CASSLDGTTEAFF; cdr3_nt: TGTGCCAGCAGCTTAGACGGTACAACTGAAGCTTTCTTT
d_call: -; v_call: TRBV28; j_call: TRBJ1-4; clone_size: few; cdr3_aa: CASTTPARANEKLFF; cdr3_nt: TGTGCCAGCACTACCCCTGCTAGGGCTAATGAAAAACTGTTTTTT
d_call: -; v_call: TRBV30; j_call: TRBJ1-2; clone_size: few; cdr3_aa: CAWSRGSYGYTF; cdr3_nt: TGTGCCTGGAGTCGGGGGAGCTATGGCTACACCTTC
d_call: TRBD1; v_call: TRBV7-9; j_call: TRBJ1-2; clone_size: few; cdr3_aa: CASSRTGGGYGYTF; cdr3_nt: TGTGCCAGCAGCCGGACAGGGGGCGGCTATGGCTACACCTTC
d_call: -; v_call: TRBV29-1; j_call: TRBJ1-1; clone_size: -; cdr3_aa: CSVVRHSLDFDTEAFF; cdr3_nt: TGCAGCGTTGTAAGGCACAGTTTGGATTTTGACACTGAAGCTTTCTTT
d_call: TRBD2; v_call: TRBV7-9; j_call: TRBJ2-1; clone_size: few; cdr3_aa: CASSLVRLAGGNEQFF; cdr3_nt: TGTGCCAGCAGCTTAGTACGACTAGCGGGGGGCAATGAGCAGTTCTTC
d_call: -; v_call: TRBV4-3; j_call: TRBJ1-2; clone_size: few; cdr3_aa: CASSQDVAIPHYGYTF; cdr3_nt: TGCGCCAGCAGCCAAGATGTAGCAATTCCCCACTATGGCTACACCTTC
d_call: -; v_call: TRBV7-7; j_call: TRBJ2-1; clone_size: few; cdr3_aa: CASSPLVRAENEQFF; cdr3_nt: TGTGCCAGCAGCCCCCTGGTCAGGGCAGAGAATGAGCAGTTCTTC
d_call: TRBD2; v_call: TRBV20-1; j_call: TRBJ2-5; clone_size: -; cdr3_aa: CPQRERETQYF; cdr3_nt: TGCCCCCAGCGGGAGCGGGAGACCCAGTACTTC
d_call: -; v_call: TRBV7-7; j_call: TRBJ2-7; clone_size: -; cdr3_aa: CASSNTGGVEQYF; cdr3_nt: TGTGCCAGCAGCAATACCGGCGGGGTCGAGCAGTACTTC
d_call: -; v_call: TRBV6-6; j_call: TRBJ2-7; clone_size: few; cdr3_aa: CASSQNSDYEQYF; cdr3_nt: TGTGCCAGCTCCCAGAACAGTGACTACGAGCAGTACTTC
d_call: -; v_call: TRBV7-2; j_call: TRBJ2-7; clone_size: few; cdr3_aa: CASSLAQGISYEQYF; cdr3_nt: TGTGCCAGCAGCTTAGCCCAGGGTATCTCCTACGAGCAGTACTTC
d_call: -; v_call: TRBV18; j_call: TRBJ2-5; clone_size: few; cdr3_aa: CASSPGQGKETQYF; cdr3_nt: TGTGCCAGCTCACCAGGGCAGGGAAAGGAGACCCAGTACTTC
d_call: TRBD1; v_call: TRBV7-6; j_call: TRBJ2-4; clone_size: -; cdr3_aa: CASSSDRGSIQYF; cdr3_nt: TGTGCCAGCAGCTCCGACAGGGGTTCCATTCAGTACTTC
d_call: -; v_call: TRBV7-2; j_call: TRBJ2-7; clone_size: many; cdr3_aa: CASSLATYRSHEQYF; cdr3_nt: TGTGCCAGCAGCTTAGCGACTTATCGTAGCCACGAGCAGTACTTC
d_call: -; v_call: TRBV29-1; j_call: TRBJ2-5; clone_size: -; cdr3_aa: CSVEEGAGRYQETQYF; cdr3_nt: TGCAGCGTTGAAGAGGGGGCAGGTCGGTACCAAGAGACCCAGTACTTC
d_call: -; v_call: TRBV10-3; j_call: TRBJ2-7; clone_size: -; cdr3_aa: CAIRIQDGHYEQYF; cdr3_nt: TGTGCCATCAGGATTCAGGACGGGCATTACGAGCAGTACTTC
d_call: -; v_call: TRBV5-1; j_call: TRBJ2-5; clone_size: -; cdr3_aa: CASSSAYRQETQYF; cdr3_nt: TGCGCCAGCAGCTCTGCCTACAGACAAGAGACCCAGTACTTC
d_call: TRBD2; v_call: TRBV7-8; j_call: TRBJ2-1; clone_size: few; cdr3_aa: CASSRSGLAGGLNEQFF; cdr3_nt: TGTGCCAGCAGCCGAAGCGGACTAGCGGGAGGGCTTAATGAGCAGTTCTTC
d_call: -; v_call: TRBV5-1; j_call: TRBJ1-1; clone_size: -; cdr3_aa: CASSLSMNTEAFF; cdr3_nt: TGCGCCAGCAGCTTGAGCATGAACACTGAAGCTTTCTTT
d_call: -; v_call: TRBV5-4; j_call: TRBJ2-3; clone_size: few; cdr3_aa: CASSARGSDTQYF; cdr3_nt: TGTGCCAGCAGCGCACGGGGATCAGATACGCAGTATTTT
d_call: TRBD2; v_call: TRBV7-2; j_call: TRBJ2-1; clone_size: -; cdr3_aa: CASSLLGASGAYNEQFF; cdr3_nt: TGTGCCAGCAGCTTATTAGGGGCTAGCGGGGCCTACAATGAGCAGTTCTTC
d_call: -; v_call: TRBV6-6; j_call: TRBJ2-1; clone_size: few; cdr3_aa: CASVRGSGREDEQFF; cdr3_nt: TGTGCCAGCGTCCGTGGGAGCGGCAGGGAGGATGAGCAGTTCTTC
d_call: -; v_call: TRBV6-1; j_call: TRBJ2-7; clone_size: -; cdr3_aa: CASREFGVYYEQYF; cdr3_nt: TGTGCCAGCAGGGAATTCGGGGTTTACTACGAGCAGTACTTC
d_call: -; v_call: TRBV2; j_call: TRBJ2-5; clone_size: few; cdr3_aa: CASWTEETQYF; cdr3_nt: TGTGCCAGCTGGACAGAAGAGACCCAGTACTTC
d_call: TRBD2; v_call: TRBV15; j_call: TRBJ2-7; clone_size: few; cdr3_aa: CATSRDPPSGRVEQYF; cdr3_nt: TGTGCCACCAGCAGAGATCCTCCTAGCGGGAGGGTCGAGCAGTACTTC
d_call: -; v_call: TRBV20-1; j_call: TRBJ2-7; clone_size: few; cdr3_aa: CSARNAYEQYF; cdr3_nt: TGCAGTGCTAGAAATGCCTACGAGCAGTACTTC
d_call: -; v_call: TRBV18; j_call: TRBJ2-1; clone_size: -; cdr3_aa: CASSPSHAASNEQFF; cdr3_nt: TGTGCCAGCTCACCAAGCCACGCGGCCAGCAATGAGCAGTTCTTC
d_call: TRBD1; v_call: TRBV2; j_call: TRBJ1-4; clone_size: few; cdr3_aa: CASSPSTGGSEKLFF; cdr3_nt: TGTGCCAGCAGCCCTTCGACAGGGGGGAGTGAAAAACTGTTTTTT
d_call: TRBD1; v_call: TRBV6-6; j_call: TRBJ1-2; clone_size: few; cdr3_aa: CASSYSGTGSNYGYTF; cdr3_nt: TGTGCCAGCAGTTACTCAGGGACAGGGTCTAACTATGGCTACACCTTC
d_call: TRBD1; v_call: TRBV5-4; j_call: TRBJ2-5; clone_size: -; cdr3_aa: CASSWQGEETQYF; cdr3_nt: TGTGCCAGCAGCTGGCAGGGGGAAGAGACCCAGTACTTC
d_call: -; v_call: TRBV2; j_call: TRBJ2-4; clone_size: -; cdr3_aa: CASSGMMGTGNIQYF; cdr3_nt: TGTGCCAGCAGTGGAATGATGGGGACCGGAAACATTCAGTACTTC
d_call: TRBD2; v_call: TRBV7-8; j_call: TRBJ2-3; clone_size: once; cdr3_aa: CASSLEAGTRPTDTQYF; cdr3_nt: TGTGCCAGCAGCTTAGAGGCCGGGACTAGGCCCACAGATACGCAGTATTTT
d_call: -; v_call: TRBV29-1; j_call: TRBJ2-3; clone_size: -; cdr3_aa: CSVSSRGLADTQYF; cdr3_nt: TGCAGCGTGTCGTCAAGGGGGTTAGCAGATACGCAGTATTTT
d_call: -; v_call: TRBV9; j_call: TRBJ2-7; clone_size: few; cdr3_aa: CASSASPPYEQYF; cdr3_nt: TGTGCCAGCAGCGCCTCCCCCCCCTACGAGCAGTACTTC
d_call: -; v_call: TRBV29-1; j_call: TRBJ2-1; clone_size: -; cdr3_aa: CSSGEGDEQFF; cdr3_nt: TGCAGCTCCGGCGAGGGGGATGAGCAGTTCTTC
d_call: TRBD2; v_call: TRBV5-1; j_call: TRBJ2-1; clone_size: -; cdr3_aa: CASSSSGSSYNEQFF; cdr3_nt: TGCGCCAGCAGTTCTAGCGGCAGCTCCTACAATGAGCAGTTCTTC
d_call: TRBD1; v_call: TRBV2; j_call: TRBJ2-5; clone_size: many; cdr3_aa: CASAWGQQETQYF; cdr3_nt: TGTGCCAGCGCGTGGGGACAGCAAGAGACCCAGTACTTC
d_call: -; v_call: TRBV7-9; j_call: TRBJ2-3; clone_size: few; cdr3_aa: CASSFRTGTGKDTQYF; cdr3_nt: TGTGCCAGCAGTTTCAGAACCGGGACGGGAAAGGATACGCAGTATTTT